Shown below are 14 T cell receptor beta chains from a single sample sequenced in a study of shared clonotypes between healthy human individuals. Measured with immunoSEQ multiplex PCR; TCRdb has only the in-frame clones, and not every one. This sample has millions of clones, with around nine tenths found just once. The sample was naive CD4+ T cells sorted from blood. Sample subset: CD45RA+ positively selected. The receptor set was obtained from a man aged 18 to 29 in good health.

The chain couples TRBV10-3 to TRBJ2-5; maybe TRBD2 (5 bases). V was shortened by 0 bases and J by 7 bases, with 9 bases between the two germline ends. Per germline, CDR1 ENHRY and CDR2 SYGVKD. The CDR3 has 13 residues. The CDR3 here is CAISESEVRTQYF. CDR3 sequence (DNA): TGTGCCATCAGTGAGTCGGAGGTGCGGACCCAGTACTTC.

This sequence joins TRBV15 and TRBJ1-5; tentative D call: TRBD1 (5 bases). The germline gives CDR1 LNHNV, CDR2 YYDKDF (reference sequence). This CDR3 is built from 14 residues. V was cut by 3 bases and J by 4 bases, with 10 bases left in between. In DNA form, the CDR3 reads TGTGCCACCAGCAGGGGACGGCAAAATCAGCCCCAGCATTTT. Its protein is CATSRGRQNQPQHF.

This chain's CDR3 is CASSSGAGYNSPLHF. The CDR3, as DNA: TGTGCCAGCAGCTCCGGCGCAGGTTATAATTCACCCCTCCACTTT. The chain has TRBV7-2 and TRBJ1-6, with unresolved D. Germline-derived CDR1 and CDR2 are SGHTA and FQGNSA. The CDR3 contains 15 residues. V lost 4 bases and J 4 bases, leaving 11 bases between the germline ends.

The V and J genes are TRBV2 and TRBJ2-5; TRBD2 aligns across 7 bases. Germline-derived CDR1 and CDR2 are SNHLY and FYNNEI. V was clipped by 8 bases and J by 3 bases; unmatched bases: 12. The CDR3 is made up of 15 amino acids. The CDR3, as DNA: TGTGCCAGCGGAGGGCCGGGGGGTATAGAAGAGACCCAGTACTTC. Translation gives CASGGPGGIEETQYF. Full variable domain (remainder filled in from reference TRBV2 and TRBJ2-5): EPEVTQTPSHQVTQMGQEVILRCVPISNHLYFYWYRQILGQKVEFLVSFYNNEISEKSEIFDDQFSVERPDGSNFTLKIRSTKLEDSAMYFCASGGPGGIEETQYFGPGTRLLVL.

This clone appeared a single time. The chain recombines TRBV5-5 with TRBJ1-3, with 7 bases lining up with TRBD1. The V gene's germline CDR1 is SGHKS and CDR2 YYEKEE (reference sequence). J was trimmed by 0 bases and V by 5 bases; bases with no gene match: 5. The CDR3 is 15 residues long. The CDR3 is CASRTGPYSGNTIYF. The CDR3 DNA sequence: TGTGCCAGCAGGACAGGGCCCTACTCTGGAAACACCATATATTTT.

The CDR3: CASSYSGGRNTEAFF. CDR3 nucleotide sequence: TGTGCCAGCAGTTACTCAGGGGGCAGGAACACTGAAGCTTTCTTT. The chain uses TRBV28 and TRBJ1-1, with 8 bases matching TRBD1. Germline V CDR1 and CDR2: MDHEN, SYDVKM. Germline trimming cut 4 bases from V and 1 base from J; bases unmatched to any gene: 5. The CDR3 consists of 15 residues. Full variable domain (rest looked up from reference TRBV28 and TRBJ1-1): DVKVTQSSRYLVKRTGEKVFLECVQDMDHENMFWYRQDPGLGLRLIYFSYDVKMKEKGDIPEGYSVSREKKERFSLILESASTNQTSMYLCASSYSGGRNTEAFFGQGTRLTVV.

The J gene is TRBJ2-2, the V gene TRBV5-4, with 7 bases matching TRBD1. The V and J ends lost 4 bases and 0 bases, in that order; junction bases with no gene match: 6. This CDR3 contains 16 residues. CDR1 is SGHNT and CDR2 is YYREEE in the germline V gene (reference sequence). CDR3 DNA sequence: TGTGCCAGCAGCCCACCGGGACAGTCGAACACCGGGGAGCTGTTTTTT. Protein: CASSPPGQSNTGELFF.

The chain carries TRBV2 and TRBJ1-4, with 7 bases matching TRBD1. Germline loops: CDR1 SNHLY, CDR2 FYNNEI. Germline trimming cut 6 bases from V and 2 bases from J; bases unmatched to any gene: 6. The CDR3 is 15 amino acids. CDR3 protein: CASRRTGATNEKLFF. DNA for the CDR3: TGTGCCAGCAGACGAACAGGGGCTACTAATGAAAAACTGTTTTTT.

The V and J genes are TRBV11-2 and TRBJ1-6, with D uncertain. The CDR3 consists of 14 residues. V shed 4 bases and J shed 8 bases, with 12 bases lying between them. From germline, CDR1 is SGHAT and CDR2 FQNNGV. The CDR3 bases are TGTGCCAGCAGCTCAGTTGGCAATTATTCACCCCTCCACTTT. Encoded protein: CASSSVGNYSPLHF.

The chain links TRBV11-1 to TRBJ2-7; the match to TRBD1 covers 7 bases. V lost 5 bases to trimming and J lost 4 bases; unmatched junction nucleotides: 5. Germline V gene data show CDR1 as SGHAT and CDR2 as FQDESV (reference sequence). The CDR3 sequence is 13 residues long. The CDR3 nucleotides are TGTGCCAGCAGCCCGGGACAGAGATACGAGCAGTACTTC. Translating it yields CASSPGQRYEQYF.

The chain recombines TRBV5-1 with TRBJ2-1; D remains ambiguous. The CDR3 totals 15 residues. V lost 0 bases, J lost 8 bases, and 15 bases lay in between. Germline V gives CDR1 SGHRS, CDR2 YFSETQ. The DNA of the CDR3 is TGCGCCAGCAGCTTGGTGGGCCTATATGGGGATGAGCAGTTCTTC. Encoded protein: CASSLVGLYGDEQFF.

The V gene is TRBV11-2, the J gene TRBJ2-2; 14 bases fit TRBD2. This CDR3 is built from 16 residues. Trimming removed 4 bases from V and 4 bases from J; junction bases left unmatched: 2. CDR1 is SGHAT and CDR2 is FQNNGV in the germline V gene. CDR3 in amino acids: CASSSGLAGATGELFF. The CDR3, as DNA: TGTGCCAGCAGCTCGGGACTAGCGGGAGCCACCGGGGAGCTGTTTTTT.

CDR3 bases: TGCGCCAGCAGCTCGTCGACAGGGTTGGATTCACCCCTCCACTTT. Protein product: CASSSSTGLDSPLHF. The rearrangement joins TRBV5-1 to TRBJ1-6, with TRBD1 identical over 7 bases. Germline values: CDR1 SGHRS, CDR2 YFSETQ. The CDR3 spans 15 residues. After removal of 3 bases from V and 8 bases from J, the junction contained 8 bases not matched to a gene. The variable domain in full, completed from reference TRBV5-1 and TRBJ1-6, reads KAGVTQTPRYLIKTRGQQVTLSCSPISGHRSVSWYQQTPGQGLQFLFEYFSETQRNKGNFPGRFSGRQFSNSRSEMNVSTLELGDSALYLCASSSSTGLDSPLHFGNGTRLTVT.

Remarks on this clone: The same CDR3 also results from other DNA sequences found in this sample. This chain uses TRBV5-1 with TRBJ1-4; maybe TRBD1 (6 bases). Germline V gene sequence: CDR1 SGHRS, CDR2 YFSETQ. The CDR3 consists of 14 residues. V lost 4 bases, J lost 5 bases, and 12 bases lay in between. The CDR3 DNA reads TGCGCCAGCAGCACCGGACAGCAGAATGAAAAACTGTTTTTT. It yields the protein CASSTGQQNEKLFF.